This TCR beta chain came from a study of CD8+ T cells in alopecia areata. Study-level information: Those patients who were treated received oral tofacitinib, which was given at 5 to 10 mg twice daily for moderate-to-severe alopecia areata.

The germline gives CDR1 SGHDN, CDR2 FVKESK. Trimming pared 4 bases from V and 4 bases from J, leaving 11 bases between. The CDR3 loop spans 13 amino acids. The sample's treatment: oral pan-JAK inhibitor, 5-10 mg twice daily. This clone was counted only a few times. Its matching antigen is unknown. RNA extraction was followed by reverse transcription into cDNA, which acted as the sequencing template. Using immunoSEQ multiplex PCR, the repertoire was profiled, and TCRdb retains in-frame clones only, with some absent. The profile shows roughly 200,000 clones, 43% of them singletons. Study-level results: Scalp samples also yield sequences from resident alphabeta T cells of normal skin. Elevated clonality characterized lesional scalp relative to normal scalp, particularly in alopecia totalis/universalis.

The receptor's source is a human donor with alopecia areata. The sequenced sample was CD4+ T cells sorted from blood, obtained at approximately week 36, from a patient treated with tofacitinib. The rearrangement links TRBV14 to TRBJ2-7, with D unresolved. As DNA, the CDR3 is TGTGCCAGCAGCCCGCCGGATGTGTACGAGCAGTACTTC. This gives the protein CASSPPDVYEQYF.